The sequence of this T cell receptor (beta chain) was determined in a study of shared clonotypes between healthy human individuals. Deletions cut 8 bases from V and 2 bases from J, with 16 bases between. Germline assignment: CDR1 MDHEN and CDR2 SYDVKM. The CDR3 is 14 amino acids. Method: immunoSEQ multiplex PCR; TCRdb's copy keeps in-frame clones and lacks some. Of around 700,000 clones detected, approximately 79% appear once; the ten largest clones hold around 2%. The receptor was isolated from a woman in her thirties in good health. The J gene is TRBJ2-7, the V gene TRBV28; the D call may be TRBD1 or TRBD2 (5 bases each). What was sequenced was memory CD4+ T cells sorted from blood. Subset reported: CD45RA-negative fraction. CDR3 in DNA: TGTGCCAGCTCCACAGGAGGAATGACCTACGAGCAGTACTTC. Protein product: CASSTGGMTYEQYF.